This T cell receptor beta chain appears in the sequencing data of a study of identical twins. The CDR3 has 10 residues. Trimming took 0 bases from V and 4 from J, leaving 0 bases between them. Per the germline V gene, CDR1 is GTSNPN and CDR2 is SVGIG (reference sequence). One entry per CDR3 protein, called by TCRdb with MiXCR from the 5' RACE reads. This sample has hundreds of thousands of distinct CDR3 sequences; over 13% occur once, and the top ten carry around 8.9%. J is TRBJ2-5 and V is TRBV30, with D uncertain. This TCR derives from a woman aged 18 to 35 in good health. The sample taken for sequencing was memory (CD45RO+) T cells sorted from blood. CDR3 DNA sequence: TGTGCCTGGAGTGTAGAGACCCAGTACTTC. It yields the protein CAWSVETQYF.